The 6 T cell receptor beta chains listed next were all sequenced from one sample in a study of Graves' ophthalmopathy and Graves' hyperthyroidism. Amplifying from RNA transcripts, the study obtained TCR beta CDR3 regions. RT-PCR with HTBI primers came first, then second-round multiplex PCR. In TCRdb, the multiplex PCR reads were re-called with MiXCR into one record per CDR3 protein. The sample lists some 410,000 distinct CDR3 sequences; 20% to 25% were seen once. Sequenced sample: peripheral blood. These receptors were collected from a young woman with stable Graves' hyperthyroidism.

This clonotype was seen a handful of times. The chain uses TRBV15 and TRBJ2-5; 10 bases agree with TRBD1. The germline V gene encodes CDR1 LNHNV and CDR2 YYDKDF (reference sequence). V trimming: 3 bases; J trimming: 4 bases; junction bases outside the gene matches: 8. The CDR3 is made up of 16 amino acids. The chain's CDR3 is CATSRAGTGAGETQYF. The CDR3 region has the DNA TGTGCCACCAGCAGGGCGGGGACAGGGGCTGGAGAGACCCAGTACTTC.

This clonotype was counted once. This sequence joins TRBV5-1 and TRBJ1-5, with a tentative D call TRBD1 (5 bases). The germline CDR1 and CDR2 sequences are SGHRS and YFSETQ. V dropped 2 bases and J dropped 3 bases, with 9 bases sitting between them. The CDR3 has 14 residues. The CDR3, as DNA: TGCGCCAGCAGCTTTGACAGTTTCAATCAGCCCCAGCATTTT. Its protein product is CASSFDSFNQPQHF.

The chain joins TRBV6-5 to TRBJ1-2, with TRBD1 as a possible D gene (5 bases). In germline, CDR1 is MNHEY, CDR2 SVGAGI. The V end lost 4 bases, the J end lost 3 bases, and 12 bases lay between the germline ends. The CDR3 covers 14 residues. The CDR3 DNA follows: TGTGCCAGCAGTTTAGCGGGACGGCACTATGGCTACACCTTC. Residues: CASSLAGRHYGYTF.

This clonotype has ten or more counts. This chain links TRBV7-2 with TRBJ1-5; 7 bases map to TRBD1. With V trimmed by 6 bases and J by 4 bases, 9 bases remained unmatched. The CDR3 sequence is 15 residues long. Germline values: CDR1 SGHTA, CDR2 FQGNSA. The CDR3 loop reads CASRLGTESNQPQHF. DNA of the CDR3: TGTGCCAGCAGGCTAGGGACAGAGAGTAATCAGCCCCAGCATTTT.

DNA of the CDR3: TGCGCCAGCAGCCCCGGGACAGGGAATGTGTGGGCTTTCTTT. Its translation: CASSPGTGNVWAFF. V is TRBV5-1 and J is TRBJ1-1; 9 bases match TRBD1. Looked up from germline, CDR1 is SGHRS and CDR2 is YFSETQ. Germline trimming cut 4 bases from V and 11 bases from J; bases unmatched to any gene: 12. The CDR3 spans 14 residues. Variable domain in full (rest from reference TRBV5-1 and TRBJ1-1): KAGVTQTPRYLIKTRGQQVTLSCSPISGHRSVSWYQQTPGQGLQFLFEYFSETQRNKGNFPGRFSGRQFSNSRSEMNVSTLELGDSALYLCASSPGTGNVWAFFGQGTRLTVV.

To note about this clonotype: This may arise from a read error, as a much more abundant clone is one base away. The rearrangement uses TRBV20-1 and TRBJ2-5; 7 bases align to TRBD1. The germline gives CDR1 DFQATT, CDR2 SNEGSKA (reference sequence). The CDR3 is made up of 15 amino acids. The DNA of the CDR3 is TGCAGTGCTGTCCCTCCAATAGGGGGCCAAGAGACCCAGCACTTC. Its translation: CSAVPPIGGQETQHF.